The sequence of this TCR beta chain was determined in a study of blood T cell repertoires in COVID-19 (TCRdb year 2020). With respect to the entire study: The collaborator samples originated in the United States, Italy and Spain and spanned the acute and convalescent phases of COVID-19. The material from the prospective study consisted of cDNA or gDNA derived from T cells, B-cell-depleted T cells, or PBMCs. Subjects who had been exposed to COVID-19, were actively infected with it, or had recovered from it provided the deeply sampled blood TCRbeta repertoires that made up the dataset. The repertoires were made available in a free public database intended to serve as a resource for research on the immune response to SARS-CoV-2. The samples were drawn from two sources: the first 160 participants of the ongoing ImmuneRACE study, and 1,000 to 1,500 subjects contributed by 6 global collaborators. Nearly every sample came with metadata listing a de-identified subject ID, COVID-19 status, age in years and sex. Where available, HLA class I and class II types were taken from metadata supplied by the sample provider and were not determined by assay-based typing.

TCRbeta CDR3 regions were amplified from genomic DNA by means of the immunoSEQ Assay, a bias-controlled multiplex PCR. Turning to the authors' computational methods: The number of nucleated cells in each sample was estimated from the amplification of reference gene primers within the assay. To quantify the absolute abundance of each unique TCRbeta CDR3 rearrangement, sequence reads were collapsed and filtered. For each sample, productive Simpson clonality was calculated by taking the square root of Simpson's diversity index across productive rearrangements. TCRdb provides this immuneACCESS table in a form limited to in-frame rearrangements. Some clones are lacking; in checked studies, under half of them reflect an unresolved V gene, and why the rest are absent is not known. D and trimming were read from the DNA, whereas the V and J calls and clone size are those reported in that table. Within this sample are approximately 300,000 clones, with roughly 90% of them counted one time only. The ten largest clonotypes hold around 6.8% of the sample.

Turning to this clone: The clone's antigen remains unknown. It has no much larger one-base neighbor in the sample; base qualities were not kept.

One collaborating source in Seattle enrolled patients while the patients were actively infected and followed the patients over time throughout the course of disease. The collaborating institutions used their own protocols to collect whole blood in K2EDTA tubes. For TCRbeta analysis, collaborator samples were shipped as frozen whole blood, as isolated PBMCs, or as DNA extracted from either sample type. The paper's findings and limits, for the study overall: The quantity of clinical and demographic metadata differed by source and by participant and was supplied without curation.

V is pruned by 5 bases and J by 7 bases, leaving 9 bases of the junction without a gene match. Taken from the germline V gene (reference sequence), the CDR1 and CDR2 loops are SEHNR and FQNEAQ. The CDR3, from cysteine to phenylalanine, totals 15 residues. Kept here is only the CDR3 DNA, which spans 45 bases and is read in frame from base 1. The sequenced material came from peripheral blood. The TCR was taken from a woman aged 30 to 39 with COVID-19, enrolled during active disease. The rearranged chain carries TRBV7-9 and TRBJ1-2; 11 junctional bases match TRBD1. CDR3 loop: CASSPTGTGGGGYTF. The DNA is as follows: TGTGCCAGCAGCCCGACCGGGACAGGGGGAGGTGGCTACACCTTC.